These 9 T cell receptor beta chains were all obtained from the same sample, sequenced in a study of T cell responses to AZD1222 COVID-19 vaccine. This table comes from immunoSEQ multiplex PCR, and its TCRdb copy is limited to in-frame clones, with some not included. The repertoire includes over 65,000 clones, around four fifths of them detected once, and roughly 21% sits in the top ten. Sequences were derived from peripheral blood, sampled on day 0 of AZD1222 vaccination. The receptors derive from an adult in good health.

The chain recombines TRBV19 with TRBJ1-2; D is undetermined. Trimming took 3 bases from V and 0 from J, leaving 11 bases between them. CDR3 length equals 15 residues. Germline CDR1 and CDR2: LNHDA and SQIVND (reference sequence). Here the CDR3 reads CASSMPGLANYGYTF. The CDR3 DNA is TGTGCCAGTAGTATGCCCGGCCTAGCTAACTATGGCTACACCTTC.

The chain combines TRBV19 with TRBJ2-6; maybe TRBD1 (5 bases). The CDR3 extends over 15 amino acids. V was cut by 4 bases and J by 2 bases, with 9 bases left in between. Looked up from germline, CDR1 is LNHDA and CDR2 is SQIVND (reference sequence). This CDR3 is CASSNTRAGANVLTF. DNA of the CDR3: TGTGCCAGTAGTAACACCAGGGCTGGGGCCAACGTCCTGACTTTC. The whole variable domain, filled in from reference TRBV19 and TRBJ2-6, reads DGGITQSPKYLFRKEGQNVTLSCEQNLNHDAMYWYRQDPGQGLRLIYYSQIVNDFQKGDIAEGYSVSREKKESFPLTVTSAQKNPTAFYLCASSNTRAGANVLTFGAGSRLTVL.

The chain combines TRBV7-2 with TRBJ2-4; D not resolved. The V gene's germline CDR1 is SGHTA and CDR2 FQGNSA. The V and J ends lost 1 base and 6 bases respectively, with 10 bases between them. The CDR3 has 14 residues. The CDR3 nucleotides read TGTGCCAGCAGCTTAGAAGGGATTGTAAACATTCAGTACTTC. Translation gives CASSLEGIVNIQYF.

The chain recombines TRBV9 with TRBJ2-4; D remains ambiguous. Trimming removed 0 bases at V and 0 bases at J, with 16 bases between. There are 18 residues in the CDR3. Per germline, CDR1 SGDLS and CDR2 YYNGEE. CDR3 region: CASSVDHSVFGAKNIQYF. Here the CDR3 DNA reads TGTGCCAGCAGCGTAGATCACTCAGTCTTCGGAGCCAAAAACATTCAGTACTTC. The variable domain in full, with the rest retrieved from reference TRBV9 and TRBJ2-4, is DSGVTQTPKHLITATGQRVTLRCSPRSGDLSVYWYQQSLDQGLQFLIQYYNGEERAKGNILERFSAQQFPDLHSELNLSSLELGDSALYFCASSVDHSVFGAKNIQYFGAGTRLSVL.

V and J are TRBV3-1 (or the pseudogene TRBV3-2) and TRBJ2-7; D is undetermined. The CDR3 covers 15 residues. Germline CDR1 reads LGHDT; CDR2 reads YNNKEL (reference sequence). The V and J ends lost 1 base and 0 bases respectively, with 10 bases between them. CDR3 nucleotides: TGTGCCAGCAGCCAAGGGTGGGGTGCCTCCTACGAGCAGTACTTC. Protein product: CASSQGWGASYEQYF.

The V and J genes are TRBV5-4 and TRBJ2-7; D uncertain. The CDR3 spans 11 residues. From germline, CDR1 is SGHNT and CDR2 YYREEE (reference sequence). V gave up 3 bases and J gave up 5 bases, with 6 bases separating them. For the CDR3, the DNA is TGTGCCAGCAGCTCCCCGGACGAGCAGTACTTC. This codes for CASSSPDEQYF.

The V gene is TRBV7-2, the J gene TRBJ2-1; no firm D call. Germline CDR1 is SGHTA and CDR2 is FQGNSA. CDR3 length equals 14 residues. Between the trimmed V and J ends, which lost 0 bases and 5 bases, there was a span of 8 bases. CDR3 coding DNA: TGTGCCAGCAGCTTAGCACTACGTCACAATGAGCAGTTCTTC. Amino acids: CASSLALRHNEQFF.

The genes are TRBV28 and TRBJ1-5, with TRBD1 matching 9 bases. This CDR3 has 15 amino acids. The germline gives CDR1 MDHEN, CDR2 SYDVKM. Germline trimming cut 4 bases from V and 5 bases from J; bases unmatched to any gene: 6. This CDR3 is CASSSGQGIYQPQHF. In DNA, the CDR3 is TGTGCCAGCAGTTCAGGACAGGGGATATATCAGCCCCAGCATTTT.

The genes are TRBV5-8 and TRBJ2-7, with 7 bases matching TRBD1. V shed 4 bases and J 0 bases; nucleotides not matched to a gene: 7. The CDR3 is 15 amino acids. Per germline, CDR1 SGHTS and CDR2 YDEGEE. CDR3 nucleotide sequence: TGTGCCAGCAGCGGGAAGGGACAGTACTCCTACGAGCAGTACTTC. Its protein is CASSGKGQYSYEQYF.